Listed below are T cell receptor beta chains from one sample, sequenced in a study of identical twins. TCRdb processed the 5' RACE reads anew with MiXCR; each CDR3 protein has one entry. The top ten clones hold roughly 0.44% of a sample with more than 400,000 distinct CDR3 sequences, 13% to 15% of them seen once. Another study also made use of these data, one on yellow fever vaccine responses in identical twins.

The specimen sequenced was CD4+ T cells sorted from blood. All receptors come from a young woman in good health. CDR3s include the opening cysteine and the closing phenylalanine or tryptophan. The order of the fields is D gene, CDR3 length, clone size, J gene, V gene, CDR3 protein, CDR3 DNA. A D gene is named only where the DNA matches it firmly. Some rows mark clone size as missing; the rest say once, few, many or name a class of expanded clone.

>NA|14|NA|TRBJ2-2|TRBV20-1
CSAMGHTNTGELFF
TGCAGTGCTATGGGACATACGAACACCGGGGAGCTGTTTTTT
>TRBD1|13|NA|TRBJ2-2|TRBV28
CASSHRGPGELFF
TGTGCCAGCAGTCACAGGGGACCTGGGGAGCTGTTTTTT
>TRBD2|16|NA|TRBJ2-2|TRBV14
CASSQWSAGLTGELFF
TGTGCCAGCAGCCAATGGTCAGCGGGGCTCACCGGGGAGCTGTTTTTT
>NA|14|NA|TRBJ1-2|TRBV3-1
CASSQVGLNYGYTF
TGTGCCAGCAGCCAAGTCGGACTGAACTATGGCTACACCTTC
>NA|12|few|TRBJ2-3|TRBV14
CASSQDGITQYF
TGTGCCAGCAGCCAAGATGGGATTACGCAGTATTTT
>NA|14|few|TRBJ2-1|TRBV12-3/TRBV12-4
CASSTPGPINEQFF
TGTGCCAGCAGCACCCCGGGACCCATTAATGAGCAGTTCTTC
>NA|12|NA|TRBJ2-5|TRBV29-1
CSALGLQETQYF
TGCAGCGCCCTGGGACTTCAAGAGACCCAGTACTTC
>NA|13|many|TRBJ1-5|TRBV12-3/TRBV12-4
CASTRDGDQPQHF
TGTGCCAGCACAAGGGACGGGGATCAGCCCCAGCATTTT
>TRBD2|15|few|TRBJ2-7|TRBV10-3
CAISETSGSTYEQYF
TGTGCCATCAGTGAAACTAGCGGGAGTACCTACGAGCAGTACTTC
>TRBD2|15|NA|TRBJ2-7|TRBV7-9
CASSLGTSGKYEQYF
TGTGCCAGCAGCTTAGGGACTAGCGGGAAGTACGAGCAGTACTTC
>TRBD1|15|NA|TRBJ2-1|TRBV3-1
CASSLQGQGINEQFF
TGTGCCAGCAGCCTACAGGGACAGGGTATCAATGAGCAGTTCTTC
>TRBD1|13|many|TRBJ1-4|TRBV12-3/TRBV12-4
CASSLTGGEKLFF
TGTGCCAGCAGTCTCACAGGGGGCGAAAAACTGTTTTTT
>NA|13|NA|TRBJ2-1|TRBV4-1
CASSQEGYNEQFF
TGCGCCAGCAGCCAAGAAGGATACAATGAGCAGTTCTTC
>TRBD1|15|few|TRBJ2-1|TRBV11-2
CASSSGQPSYNEQFF
TGTGCCAGCAGCTCGGGACAGCCCTCCTACAATGAGCAGTTCTTC
>TRBD2|18|NA|TRBJ2-3|TRBV14
CASSSRWSGGPFTDTQYF
TGTGCCAGCAGCTCTCGTTGGAGCGGGGGGCCCTTCACAGATACGCAGTATTTT
>TRBD1|14|NA|TRBJ1-2|TRBV29-1
CSVAGTGGTYGYTF
TGCAGCGTCGCTGGGACAGGGGGTACCTATGGCTACACCTTC
>NA|14|few|TRBJ1-1|TRBV2
CASSEAPRGTEAFF
TGTGCCAGCAGTGAAGCCCCTAGAGGCACTGAAGCTTTCTTT
>NA|17|few|TRBJ2-3|TRBV7-9
CASSLSPGHLGTDTQYF
TGTGCCAGCAGCTTGTCCCCGGGACACTTAGGCACAGATACGCAGTATTTT
>TRBD2|15|few|TRBJ2-2|TRBV6-2/TRBV6-3
CASSRLAGEIGELFF
TGTGCCAGCAGCCGACTAGCGGGAGAAATCGGGGAGCTGTTTTTT
>NA|14|few|TRBJ2-1|TRBV29-1
CSVRVGDSYNEQFF
TGCAGCGTTCGGGTAGGGGACTCCTACAATGAGCAGTTCTTC
>NA|13|few|TRBJ1-1|TRBV19
CASSIIGYTEAFF
TGTGCCAGTAGTATCATCGGGTACACTGAAGCTTTCTTT
>NA|15|few|TRBJ1-5|TRBV6-5
CASSYWAGEGQPQHF
TGTGCCAGCAGTTACTGGGCAGGGGAAGGTCAGCCCCAGCATTTT